These 3 T cell receptor beta chains share one sample of origin, sequenced in a study of graft-versus-host responses after intestinal transplantation (dated by TCRdb to the early 2020s). Reading the label with the study, this specimen's time point is: cells obtained before transplantation from donor or recipient. In mixed lymphocyte reactions, some 200,000 CFSE-labeled pre-transplant responders were plated with some 200,000 irradiated violet-dye-labeled stimulators and cultured for around six days. Library preparation employed the immunoSEQ multiplex PCR assay. The clones in this table, taken by TCRdb from immuneACCESS, are in-frame only. Not every clone is retained; where verified, under half of the shortfall comes from an unresolved V gene, and the cause of the rest is unknown. The sample has about 15,000 clones on record, more than 25% of them singletons. The top ten clonotypes cover about 1.9% of the sample.

The source material was alloreactive CD8+ T cells from a mixed lymphocyte reaction culture, sampled before intestinal transplant. Read against the paper, the sample's cell subset or site label means: CFSE-low proliferating T cells sorted from roughly six-day pre-transplant mixed lymphocyte reaction (GvH or HvG direction). Every receptor here comes from a human patient who received an intestinal transplant.

V is TRBV7-9 and J is TRBJ1-2; D remains unclear. Germline V lookup: CDR1 SEHNR, CDR2 FQNEAQ (reference sequence). CDR3 length: 15 residues. V lost 5 bases to trimming and J lost 4 bases, with 17 bases between them. The CDR3 DNA is TGTGCCAGCAGCAGTCCGGGAGCTCCCTCCTATGGCTACACCTTC. Residues: CASSSPGAPSYGYTF.

This clone showed up just a few times. The chain has TRBV2 and TRBJ1-1; 9 nucleotides line up with TRBD1. This CDR3 comprises 16 residues. Germline V CDR1 and CDR2: SNHLY, FYNNEI. V shed 3 bases and J 5 bases; nucleotides not matched to a gene: 10. The CDR3 is CASSEGWDRDGTEAFF. The CDR3 DNA reads as TGTGCCAGCAGTGAGGGCTGGGACAGGGATGGTACTGAAGCTTTCTTT.

This chain joins TRBV11-2 and TRBJ2-1; D might be TRBD1 (6 bases). This CDR3 is 11 amino acids long. Germline V gene lookup returns CDR1 SGHAT and CDR2 FQNNGV. The ends were cut back, 2 bases at V and 12 bases at J, with 8 bases in the middle. CDR3 sequence (DNA): TGTGCCAGCAGCTTAACAGGGATGCAGTTCTTC. Its translation is CASSLTGMQFF.